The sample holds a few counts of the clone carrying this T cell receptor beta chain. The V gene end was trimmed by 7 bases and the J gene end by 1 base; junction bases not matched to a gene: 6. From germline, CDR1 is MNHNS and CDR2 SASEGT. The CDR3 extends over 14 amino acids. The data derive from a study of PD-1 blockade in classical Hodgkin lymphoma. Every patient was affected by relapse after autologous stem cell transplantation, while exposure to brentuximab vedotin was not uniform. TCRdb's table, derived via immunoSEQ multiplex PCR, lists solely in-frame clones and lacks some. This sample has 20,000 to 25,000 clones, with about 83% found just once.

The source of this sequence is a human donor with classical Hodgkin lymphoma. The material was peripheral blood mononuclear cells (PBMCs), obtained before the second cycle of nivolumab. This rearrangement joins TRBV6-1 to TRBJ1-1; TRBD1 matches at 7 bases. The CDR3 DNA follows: TGTGCCAGCAAAAGACAGGGAGGGAACACTGAAGCTTTCTTT. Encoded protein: CASKRQGGNTEAFF.